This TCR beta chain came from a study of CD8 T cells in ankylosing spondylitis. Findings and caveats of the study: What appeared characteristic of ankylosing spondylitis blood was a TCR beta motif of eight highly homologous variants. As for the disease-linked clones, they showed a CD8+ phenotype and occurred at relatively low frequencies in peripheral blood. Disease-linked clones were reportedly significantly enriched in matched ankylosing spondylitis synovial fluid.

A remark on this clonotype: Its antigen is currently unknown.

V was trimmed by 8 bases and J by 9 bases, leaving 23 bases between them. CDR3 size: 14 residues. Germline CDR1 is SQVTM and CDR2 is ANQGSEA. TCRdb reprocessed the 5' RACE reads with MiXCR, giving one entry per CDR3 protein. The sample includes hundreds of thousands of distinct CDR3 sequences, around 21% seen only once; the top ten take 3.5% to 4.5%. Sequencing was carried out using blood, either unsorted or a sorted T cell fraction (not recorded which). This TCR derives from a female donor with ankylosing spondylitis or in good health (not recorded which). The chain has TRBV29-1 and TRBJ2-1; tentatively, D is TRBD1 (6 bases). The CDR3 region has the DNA TGCAGCTCCCGAGGTGGGGCAGGGGTGGGTGAGCAGTTCTTC. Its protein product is CSSRGGAGVGEQFF.